The next 15 T cell receptor beta chains were all read from a single sample in a study of vaccination effects on CD4 cells after COVID-19. Their target antigens are unknown. The data were produced by immunoSEQ multiplex PCR, yet TCRdb's version contains in-frame clones alone and is incomplete. Among 72,000 or so clones listed, around 70% were seen once. Culturing for more than eight days preceded CD4+ T cell isolation. Two doses of BNT162b2 or mRNA-1273 vaccine were administered to participants. The specimen was CD4+ T cells from PBMCs cultured without peptide, collected after COVID-19 vaccination. The origin of the receptors is a human donor who received a COVID-19 vaccine.

The chain is built from TRBV2 and TRBJ1-4; D unclear. The V gene lost 6 bases and the J gene lost 0 bases, with 11 bases spanning the gap. Per the germline V gene, CDR1 is SNHLY and CDR2 is FYNNEI. CDR3 length: 15 residues. The CDR3 DNA follows: TGTGCCAGCAGAAGCATGGAGGCAACTAATGAAAAACTGTTTTTT. As protein: CASRSMEATNEKLFF.

Here the CDR3 DNA reads TGTGCCAGCAGTGTGGGCAGAGTCCTTGACGAGCAGTACGTC. It translates to CASSVGRVLDEQYV. The V call is TRBV2, the J call TRBJ2-7; D call uncertain. CDR1 is SNHLY and CDR2 is FYNNEI in the germline V gene. V was clipped by 4 bases and J by 5 bases, with 15 bases between them. This CDR3 region has 14 residues.

This clone occurred a few times. This chain joins TRBV6-5 and TRBJ1-1, with 7 nucleotides matching TRBD1. J was trimmed by 6 bases and V by 4 bases; bases with no gene match: 5. The CDR3 has 13 amino acids. CDR1 is MNHEY and CDR2 is SVGAGI in the germline V gene. CDR3 sequence: CASSSDRASEAFF. DNA for the CDR3: TGTGCCAGCAGTTCAGACAGGGCCTCTGAAGCTTTCTTT.

The V gene is TRBV11-2, the J gene TRBJ2-3; the D gene is possibly TRBD1 (5 bases). This CDR3 is 15 amino acids long. Trimming stripped 5 bases from V and 1 base from J, with 13 bases between. The germline CDR1 and CDR2 sequences are SGHAT and FQNNGV. The CDR3 loop reads CASSPDIWGTDTQYF. CDR3 coding DNA: TGTGCCAGCAGCCCGGACATATGGGGCACAGATACGCAGTATTTT.

This clone was seen only a few times. This chain joins TRBV7-9 and TRBJ2-4; 10 positions agree with TRBD2. The CDR3 contains 15 residues. The junction had 7 bases not matched to a gene; V was cut back by 4 bases and J by 7 bases. The V gene's germline CDR1 is SEHNR and CDR2 FQNEAQ (reference sequence). The CDR3 bases are TGTGCCAGCAGCTACAGCGGGGGGGCCAGGAACATTCAGTACTTC. Translating it yields CASSYSGGARNIQYF.

This chain joins TRBV15 and TRBJ2-7; no firm D call. The CDR3 length is 14 residues. Trimming removed 0 bases from V and 0 bases from J, with 6 bases in between. Germline loops: CDR1 LNHNV, CDR2 YYDKDF (reference sequence). This CDR3 is CATSRDWSSYEQYV. The CDR3 DNA sequence: TGTGCCACCAGCAGAGACTGGAGCTCCTACGAGCAGTACGTC.

This clone was observed a single time. CDR3 DNA sequence: TGTGCCAGCAGCTTGGGCGGGACGAACACCGGGGAGCTGTTTTTT. It codes for CASSLGGTNTGELFF. The chain employs TRBV5-5 and TRBJ2-2, with D possibly being TRBD2 (6 bases). The CDR3 loop spans 15 amino acids. The ends were cut back, 0 bases at V and 0 bases at J, with 6 bases in the middle. In germline, CDR1 is SGHKS, CDR2 YYEKEE (reference sequence).

This sequence joins TRBV7-3 and TRBJ1-2, with 7 bases that match TRBD1. CDR1 and CDR2 (germline): SGHTA, FQGTGA. The CDR3 has 15 residues. J was trimmed by 4 bases and V by 0 bases; bases with no gene match: 5. CDR3 amino acids: CASSLTPQGGYGYTF. The CDR3 coding sequence is TGTGCCAGCAGCTTAACCCCGCAGGGGGGCTATGGCTACACCTTC.

There are a few counts of this clone. The chain recombines TRBV30 with TRBJ1-5; 8 bases are a match to TRBD1. From germline, CDR1 is GTSNPN and CDR2 SVGIG (reference sequence). The length of the CDR3 is 15 residues. Trimming removed 1 base from V and 6 bases from J; junction bases left unmatched: 8. CDR3 nucleotides: TGTGCCTGGAGTGCCCCTCGGACAGGGTTTCAGCCCCAGCATTTT. Protein sequence: CAWSAPRTGFQPQHF.

This rearrangement joins TRBV27 to TRBJ2-3; D possibly corresponds to TRBD2 (5 bases). V was cut by 5 bases and J by 2 bases, with 14 bases left in between. The CDR3 spans 15 residues. Germline CDR1 reads MNHEY; CDR2 reads SMNVEV (reference sequence). This CDR3 reads CASSQRWENTDTQYF. CDR3 coding DNA: TGTGCCAGCAGTCAGCGGTGGGAGAACACAGATACGCAGTATTTT.

The chain combines TRBV6-5 with TRBJ2-5; TRBD1 agrees at 8 bases. Trimming removed 6 bases from V and 5 bases from J; junction bases left unmatched: 8. This CDR3 has 14 residues. Germline CDR1 is MNHEY and CDR2 is SVGAGI. The CDR3 nucleotides read TGTGCCAGCAGCGCGTCAGGGGGCCGGGAGACCCAGTACTTC. Protein: CASSASGGRETQYF.

The table lists this clone with a count of one. The V call is TRBV24-1, the J call TRBJ2-3, with D tentatively TRBD1 or TRBD2 (5 bases each). The CDR3 runs 14 residues. CDR1 is KGHDR and CDR2 is SFDVKD in the germline V gene. Trimming shortened V by 4 bases and J by 1 base, and 8 bases separated the two germline ends. CDR3 DNA: TGTGCCACCAGTGAAAGGGGACGCACAGATACGCAGTATTTT. Residues: CATSERGRTDTQYF.

The rearrangement uses TRBV11-2 and TRBJ2-7; D may be TRBD1 (7 bases). This CDR3 region has 15 residues. Trimming removed 5 bases from V and 2 bases from J, with 16 bases in between. The germline gives CDR1 SGHAT, CDR2 FQNNGV. The DNA of the CDR3 is TGTGCCAGCAGCCTGGGGGGACAGACAGCCTACGAGCAGTACGTC. This gives the protein CASSLGGQTAYEQYV.

The genes are TRBV3-1 (or the pseudogene TRBV3-2) and TRBJ2-5, with 11 bases fitting TRBD1. Germline V gene sequence: CDR1 LGHDT, CDR2 YNNKEL (reference sequence). V lost 4 bases and J lost 4; bases outside the gene matches: 14. The CDR3 is 18 amino acids. The CDR3 nucleotides are TGTGCCAGCAGCCTTCTGGGGGGGGACAGGGGGATTCGAGAGACCCAGTACTTC. Translating gives CASSLLGGDRGIRETQYF.

The CDR3, as DNA: TGTGCCATCAGTGAGCGACAGGGGGCTGTCAATGAGCAGTTCTTC. It is translated as CAISERQGAVNEQFF. The J gene is TRBJ2-1, the V gene TRBV10-3; 10 positions agree with TRBD1. With V trimmed by 2 bases and J by 6 bases, 4 bases remained unmatched. The CDR3 spans 15 residues. Germline lookup yields CDR1 ENHRY and CDR2 SYGVKD.